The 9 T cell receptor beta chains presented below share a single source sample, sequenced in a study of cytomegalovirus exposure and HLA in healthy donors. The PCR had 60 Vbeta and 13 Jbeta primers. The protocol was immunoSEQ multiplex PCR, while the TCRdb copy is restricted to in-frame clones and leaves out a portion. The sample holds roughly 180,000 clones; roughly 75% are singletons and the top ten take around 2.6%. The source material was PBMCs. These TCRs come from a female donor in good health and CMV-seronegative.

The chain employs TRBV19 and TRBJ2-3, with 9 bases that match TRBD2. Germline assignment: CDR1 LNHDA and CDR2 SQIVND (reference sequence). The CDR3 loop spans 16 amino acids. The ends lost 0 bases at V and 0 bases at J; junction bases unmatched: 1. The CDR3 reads CASSIDTSGSTDTQYF. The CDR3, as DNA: TGTGCCAGTAGTATAGATACTAGCGGGAGCACAGATACGCAGTATTTT.

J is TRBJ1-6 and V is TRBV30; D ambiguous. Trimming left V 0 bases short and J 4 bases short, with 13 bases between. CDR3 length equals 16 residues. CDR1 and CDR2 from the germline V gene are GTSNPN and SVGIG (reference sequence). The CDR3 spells CAWSVHGPRYNSPLHF. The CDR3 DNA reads TGTGCCTGGAGTGTACATGGCCCGAGGTATAATTCACCCCTCCACTTT.

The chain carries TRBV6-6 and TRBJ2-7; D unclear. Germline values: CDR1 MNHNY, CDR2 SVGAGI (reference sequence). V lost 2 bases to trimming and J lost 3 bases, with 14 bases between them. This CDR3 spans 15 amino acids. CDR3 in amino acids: CASSYRDGDNYEQYF. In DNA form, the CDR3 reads TGTGCCAGCAGTTACCGAGACGGAGATAACTACGAGCAGTACTTC.

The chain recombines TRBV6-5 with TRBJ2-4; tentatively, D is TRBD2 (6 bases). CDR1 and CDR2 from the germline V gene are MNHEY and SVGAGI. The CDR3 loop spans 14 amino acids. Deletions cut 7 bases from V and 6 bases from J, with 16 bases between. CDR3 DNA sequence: TGTGCCAGCAAGAGGGTAGCGGAGACAAACATTCAGTACTTC. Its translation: CASKRVAETNIQYF.

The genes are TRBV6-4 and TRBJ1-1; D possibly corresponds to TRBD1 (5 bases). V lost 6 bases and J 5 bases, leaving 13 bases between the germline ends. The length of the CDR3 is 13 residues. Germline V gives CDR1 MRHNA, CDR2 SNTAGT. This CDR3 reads CASRDGGMTEAFF. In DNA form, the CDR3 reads TGTGCCAGCAGGGACGGGGGGATGACTGAAGCTTTCTTT.

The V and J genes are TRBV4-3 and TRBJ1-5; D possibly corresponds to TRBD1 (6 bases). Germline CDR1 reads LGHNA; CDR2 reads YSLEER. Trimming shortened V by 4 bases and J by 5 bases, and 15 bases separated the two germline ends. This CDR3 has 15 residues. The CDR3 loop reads CASSRSDRRDQPQHF. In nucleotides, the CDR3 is TGCGCCAGCAGCCGGTCCGACAGGAGAGATCAGCCCCAGCATTTT.

CDR3 sequence reads: CASSLDLYASNTGELFF. In DNA form, the CDR3 reads TGTGCCAGCAGCTTGGATCTCTATGCCTCGAACACCGGGGAGCTGTTTTTT. The gene calls are TRBV5-4 and TRBJ2-2; D gene ambiguous. With 0 bases removed from V and 0 bases from J, the gap between germline ends came to 12 bases. The germline CDR1 and CDR2 sequences are SGHNT and YYREEE (reference sequence). The CDR3 is 17 amino acids.

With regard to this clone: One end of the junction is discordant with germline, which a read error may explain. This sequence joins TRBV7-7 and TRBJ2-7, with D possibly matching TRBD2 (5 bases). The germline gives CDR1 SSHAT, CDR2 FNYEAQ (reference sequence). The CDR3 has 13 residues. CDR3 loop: CASSSDWGDEQYF. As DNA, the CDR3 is TGTGCTAGCAGCTCGGACTGGGGTGACGAGCAGTACTTC.

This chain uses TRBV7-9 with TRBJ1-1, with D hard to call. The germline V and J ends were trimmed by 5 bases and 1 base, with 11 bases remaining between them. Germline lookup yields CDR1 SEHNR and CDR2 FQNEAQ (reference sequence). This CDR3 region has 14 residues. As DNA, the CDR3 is TGTGCCAGCAGCCTGAGGGAAACGAACACTGAAGCTTTCTTT. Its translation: CASSLRETNTEAFF.